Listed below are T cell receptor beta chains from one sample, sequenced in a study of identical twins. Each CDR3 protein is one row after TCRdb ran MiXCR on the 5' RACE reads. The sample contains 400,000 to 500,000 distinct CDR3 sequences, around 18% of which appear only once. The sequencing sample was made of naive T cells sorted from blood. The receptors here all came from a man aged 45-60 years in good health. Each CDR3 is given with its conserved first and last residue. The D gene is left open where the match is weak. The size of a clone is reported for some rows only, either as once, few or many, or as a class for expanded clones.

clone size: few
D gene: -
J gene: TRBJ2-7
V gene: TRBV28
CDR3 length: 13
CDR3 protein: CASTPIEGVEQYF
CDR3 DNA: TGTGCCAGCACCCCGATAGAGGGGGTCGAGCAGTACTTC

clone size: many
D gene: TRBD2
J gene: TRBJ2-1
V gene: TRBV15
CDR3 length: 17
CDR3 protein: CATRRGGQPGAYNEQFF
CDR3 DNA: TGTGCCACCAGACGCGGGGGGCAGCCAGGAGCCTACAATGAGCAGTTCTTC

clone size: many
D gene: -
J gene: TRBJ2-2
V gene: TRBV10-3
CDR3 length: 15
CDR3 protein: CAISEAPSNTGELFF
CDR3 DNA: TGTGCCATCAGTGAGGCACCTTCGAACACCGGGGAGCTGTTTTTT

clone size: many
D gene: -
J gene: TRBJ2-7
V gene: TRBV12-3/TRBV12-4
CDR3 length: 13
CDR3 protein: CASSRGGGYEQYF
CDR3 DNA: TGTGCCAGCAGCCGCGGGGGCGGGTACGAGCAGTACTTC

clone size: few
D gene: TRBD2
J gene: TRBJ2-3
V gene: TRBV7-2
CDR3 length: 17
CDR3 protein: CASSRGLSYVAPDTQYF
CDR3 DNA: TGTGCCAGCAGCCGGGGACTATCCTACGTAGCCCCAGATACGCAGTATTTT

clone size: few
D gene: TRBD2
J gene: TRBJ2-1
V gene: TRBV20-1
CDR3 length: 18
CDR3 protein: CSARDFAGLAGEANEQFF
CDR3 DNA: TGCAGTGCTAGAGATTTTGCAGGACTAGCGGGAGAGGCCAATGAGCAGTTCTTC

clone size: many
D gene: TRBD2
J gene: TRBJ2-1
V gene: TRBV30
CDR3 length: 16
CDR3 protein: CAWVAPGTSGYNEQFF
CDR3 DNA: TGTGCCTGGGTCGCCCCCGGGACTAGCGGTTACAATGAGCAGTTCTTC

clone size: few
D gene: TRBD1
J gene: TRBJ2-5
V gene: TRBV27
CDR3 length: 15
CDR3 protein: CASNNRGVPQETQYF
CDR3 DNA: TGTGCCAGCAACAACAGGGGCGTACCCCAAGAGACCCAGTACTTC

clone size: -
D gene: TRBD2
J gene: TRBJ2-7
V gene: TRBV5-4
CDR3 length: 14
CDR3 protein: CASSTGLVWYKQYF
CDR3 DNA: TGTGCCAGCAGCACAGGACTAGTTTGGTACAAGCAGTACTTC

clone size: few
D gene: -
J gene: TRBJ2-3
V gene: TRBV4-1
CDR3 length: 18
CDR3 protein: CASSSTRGGQGPPDTQYF
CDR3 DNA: TGCGCCAGCAGCTCCACGCGGGGGGGACAGGGGCCCCCAGATACGCAGTATTTT

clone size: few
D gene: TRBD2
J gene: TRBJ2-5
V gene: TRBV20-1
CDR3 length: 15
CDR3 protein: CSARDGGGIQETQYF
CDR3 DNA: TGCAGTGCTAGAGATGGGGGGGGGATCCAAGAGACCCAGTACTTC

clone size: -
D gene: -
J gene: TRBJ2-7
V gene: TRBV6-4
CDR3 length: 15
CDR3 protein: CASSYDLGSTYEQYF
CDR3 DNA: TGTGCCAGCAGTTATGACCTGGGGTCGACCTACGAGCAGTACTTC

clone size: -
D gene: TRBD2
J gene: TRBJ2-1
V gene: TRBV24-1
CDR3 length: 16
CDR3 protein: CATSESGLAGAGEQFF
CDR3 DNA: TGTGCCACCAGTGAATCGGGACTAGCGGGAGCGGGTGAGCAGTTCTTC

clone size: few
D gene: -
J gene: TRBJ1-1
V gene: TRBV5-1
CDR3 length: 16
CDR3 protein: CASSLSLTGANTEAFF
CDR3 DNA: TGCGCCAGCAGCTTGTCGTTGACAGGAGCGAACACTGAAGCTTTCTTT

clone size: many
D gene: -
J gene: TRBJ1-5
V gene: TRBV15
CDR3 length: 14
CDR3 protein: CATSSGDSNQPQHF
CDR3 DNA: TGTGCCACCAGCAGCGGTGATAGCAATCAGCCCCAGCATTTT

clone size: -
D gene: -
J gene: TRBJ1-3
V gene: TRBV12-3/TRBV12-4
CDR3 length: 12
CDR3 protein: CASSRAGNTIYF
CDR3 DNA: TGTGCCAGCAGTCGGGCTGGAAACACCATATATTTT

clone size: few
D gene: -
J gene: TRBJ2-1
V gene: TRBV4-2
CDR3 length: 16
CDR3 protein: CASSQVVRGPDNEQFF
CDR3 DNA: TGTGCCAGCAGCCAAGTAGTCCGGGGGCCGGACAATGAGCAGTTCTTC

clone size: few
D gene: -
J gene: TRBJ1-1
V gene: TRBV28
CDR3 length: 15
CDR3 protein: CASSIVALGTTEAFF
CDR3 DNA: TGTGCCAGCAGTATAGTTGCTCTGGGTACCACTGAAGCTTTCTTT

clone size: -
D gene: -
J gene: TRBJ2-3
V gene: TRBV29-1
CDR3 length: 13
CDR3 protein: CSAGIGGTDTQYF
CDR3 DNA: TGCAGCGCGGGGATCGGGGGCACAGATACGCAGTATTTT

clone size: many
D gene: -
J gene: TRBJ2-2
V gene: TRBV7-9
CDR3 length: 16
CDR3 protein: CASSPIIGVVTGELFF
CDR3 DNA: TGTGCCAGCAGCCCCATCATCGGGGTGGTCACCGGGGAGCTGTTTTTT

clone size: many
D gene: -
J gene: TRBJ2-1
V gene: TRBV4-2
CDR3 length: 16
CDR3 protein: CASSQELAEAVNEQFF
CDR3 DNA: TGTGCCAGCAGCCAAGAACTGGCAGAGGCGGTCAATGAGCAGTTCTTC

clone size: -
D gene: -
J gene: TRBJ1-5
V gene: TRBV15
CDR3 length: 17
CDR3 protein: CATSRDRGGDVNQPQHF
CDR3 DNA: TGTGCCACCAGCAGAGATCGCGGAGGGGATGTCAATCAGCCCCAGCATTTT

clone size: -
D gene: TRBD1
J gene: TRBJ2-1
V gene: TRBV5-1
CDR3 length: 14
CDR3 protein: CASEPGQGAREQFF
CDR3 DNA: TGCGCCAGCGAACCGGGACAGGGGGCTCGTGAGCAGTTCTTC

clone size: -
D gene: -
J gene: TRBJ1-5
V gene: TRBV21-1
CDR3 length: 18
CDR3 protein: CASSKDEDRNLSNQPQHF
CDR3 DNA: TGTGCCAGCAGCAAAGACGAAGACAGAAACCTTAGCAATCAGCCCCAGCATTTT

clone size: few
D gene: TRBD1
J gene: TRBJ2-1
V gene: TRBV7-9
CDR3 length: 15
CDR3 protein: CASDDGDREDNEQFF
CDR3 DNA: TGTGCCAGCGACGACGGGGACAGGGAGGACAATGAGCAGTTCTTC

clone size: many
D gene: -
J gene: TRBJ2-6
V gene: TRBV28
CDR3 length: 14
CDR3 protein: CATADSSGANVLTF
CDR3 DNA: TGTGCCACCGCAGACAGCTCTGGGGCCAACGTCCTGACTTTC

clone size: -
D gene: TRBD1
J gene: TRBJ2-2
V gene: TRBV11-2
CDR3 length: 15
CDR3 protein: CASSLDRGHAGELFF
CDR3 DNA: TGTGCCAGCAGCTTAGACAGGGGGCATGCCGGGGAGCTGTTTTTT

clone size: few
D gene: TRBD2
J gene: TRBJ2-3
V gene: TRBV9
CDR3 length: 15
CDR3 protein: CASSASGGHTDTQYF
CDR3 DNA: TGTGCCAGCAGCGCTAGCGGGGGACACACAGATACGCAGTATTTT

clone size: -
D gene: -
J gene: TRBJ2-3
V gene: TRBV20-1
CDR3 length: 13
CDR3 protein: CSAYRASTDTQYF
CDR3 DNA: TGCAGTGCTTACAGGGCTAGCACAGATACGCAGTATTTT

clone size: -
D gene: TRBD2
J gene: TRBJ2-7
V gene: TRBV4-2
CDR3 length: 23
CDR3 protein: CASSQDLGKPGTSISRRSYEQYF
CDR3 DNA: TGTGCCAGCAGCCAAGATCTAGGCAAGCCCGGGACTAGCATCTCCAGAAGGTCCTACGAGCAGTACTTC

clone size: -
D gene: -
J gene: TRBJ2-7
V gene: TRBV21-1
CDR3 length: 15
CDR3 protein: CARPGPGPLTYEQYF
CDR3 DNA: TGTGCCAGGCCTGGGCCCGGACCTCTCACCTACGAGCAGTACTTC

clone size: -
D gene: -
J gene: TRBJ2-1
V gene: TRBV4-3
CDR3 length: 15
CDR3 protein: CASSRDRPLYNEQFF
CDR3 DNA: TGCGCCAGCAGCCGAGACAGGCCTCTCTACAATGAGCAGTTCTTC

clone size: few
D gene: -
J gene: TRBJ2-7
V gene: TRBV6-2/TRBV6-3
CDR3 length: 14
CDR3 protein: CASSFGGETYEQYF
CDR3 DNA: TGTGCCAGCAGTTTTGGCGGGGAGACCTACGAGCAGTACTTC

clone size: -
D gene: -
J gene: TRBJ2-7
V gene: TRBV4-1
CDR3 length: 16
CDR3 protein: CASSQGQVRGSYEQYF
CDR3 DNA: TGCGCCAGCAGCCAAGGGCAGGTCAGGGGCTCCTACGAGCAGTACTTC